The sample holds one count of the clone carrying this TCR beta chain. What it binds is not known. This specimen comes from a study of PD-1 blockade in classical Hodgkin lymphoma. Findings and caveats of the study: Newly diagnosed patients were reported to exhibit reduced baseline TCR diversity relative to healthy donors. CD8+ TCR diversity did not rise significantly by C4D1, unlike CD4+.

The time point is: cycle 4 day 1 (C4D1), after 5 to 7 weeks of nivolumab. Each of the patients experienced relapse following autologous stem cell transplantation, and their brentuximab vedotin exposure differed. TCRdb keeps only in-frame clones here, not all; method: immunoSEQ multiplex PCR. The data hold around 17,000 clones, with 83% observed a single time. Germline loops: CDR1 KGHSH, CDR2 LQKENI. This CDR3 is built from 15 residues. V lost 3 bases, J lost 2 bases, and 13 bases lay in between. This sequence joins TRBV18 and TRBJ1-1, with D possibly being TRBD1 (5 bases). Sequencing used peripheral blood mononuclear cells (PBMCs), obtained before the fourth cycle of nivolumab. This clonotype was obtained from a human donor with classical Hodgkin lymphoma. This chain's CDR3 is CASSPPKGHNTEAFF. Written as DNA, the CDR3 is TGTGCCAGCTCACCTCCCAAGGGGCATAACACTGAAGCTTTCTTT. The whole variable domain, filled in from reference TRBV18 and TRBJ1-1, reads NAGVMQNPRHLVRRRGQEARLRCSPMKGHSHVYWYRQLPEEGLKFMVYLQKENIIDESGMPKERFSAEFPKEGPSILRIQQVVRGDSAAYFCASSPPKGHNTEAFFGQGTRLTVV.